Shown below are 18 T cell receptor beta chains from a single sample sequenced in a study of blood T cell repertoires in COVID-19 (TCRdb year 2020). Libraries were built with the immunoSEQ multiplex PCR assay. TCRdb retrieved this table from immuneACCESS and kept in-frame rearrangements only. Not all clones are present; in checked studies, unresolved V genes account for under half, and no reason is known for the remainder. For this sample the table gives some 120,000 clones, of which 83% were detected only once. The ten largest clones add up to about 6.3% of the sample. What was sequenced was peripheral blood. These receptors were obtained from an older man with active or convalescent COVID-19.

The CDR3 DNA reads TGCGCCAGCAGCCAGACTCGACAGGGGCGGAACTATGGCTACACCTTC. Its translation: CASSQTRQGRNYGYTF. The J gene is TRBJ1-2, the V gene TRBV4-1; TRBD1 matches at 8 bases. CDR1 is MGHRA and CDR2 is YSYEKL in the germline V gene. The CDR3 covers 16 residues. The V gene end was trimmed by 3 bases and the J gene end by 2 bases; junction bases not matched to a gene: 8.

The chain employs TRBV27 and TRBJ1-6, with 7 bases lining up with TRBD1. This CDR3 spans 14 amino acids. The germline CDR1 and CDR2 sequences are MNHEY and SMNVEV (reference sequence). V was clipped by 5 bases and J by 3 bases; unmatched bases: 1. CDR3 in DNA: TGTGCCAGCAGTAGGACAGGCTATAATTCACCCCTCCACTTT. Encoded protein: CASSRTGYNSPLHF.

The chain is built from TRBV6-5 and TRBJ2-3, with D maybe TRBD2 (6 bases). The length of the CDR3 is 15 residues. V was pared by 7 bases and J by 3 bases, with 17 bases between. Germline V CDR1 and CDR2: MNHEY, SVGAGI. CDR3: CASTHRGLETDTQYF. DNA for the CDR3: TGTGCCAGCACACACCGGGGGTTGGAGACAGATACGCAGTATTTT.

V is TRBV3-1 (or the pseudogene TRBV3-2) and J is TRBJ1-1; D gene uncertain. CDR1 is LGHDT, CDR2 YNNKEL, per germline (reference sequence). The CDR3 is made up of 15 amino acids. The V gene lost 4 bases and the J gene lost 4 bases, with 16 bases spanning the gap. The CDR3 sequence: CASSPPGKRGTEAFF. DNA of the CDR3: TGTGCCAGCAGCCCACCTGGAAAGCGGGGCACTGAAGCTTTCTTT.

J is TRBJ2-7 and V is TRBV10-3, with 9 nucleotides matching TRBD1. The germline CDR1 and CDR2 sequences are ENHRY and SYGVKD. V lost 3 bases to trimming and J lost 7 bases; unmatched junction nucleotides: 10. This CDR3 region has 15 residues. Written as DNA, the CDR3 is TGTGCCATCAGTGATATCGGGACAGGGTTGGGGGAGCAGTACTTC. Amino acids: CAISDIGTGLGEQYF.

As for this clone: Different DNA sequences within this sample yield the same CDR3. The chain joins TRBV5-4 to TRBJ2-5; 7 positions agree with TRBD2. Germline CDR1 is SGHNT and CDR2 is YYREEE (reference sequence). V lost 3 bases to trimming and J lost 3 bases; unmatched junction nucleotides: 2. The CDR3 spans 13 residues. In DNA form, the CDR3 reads TGTGCCAGCAGCTACCGGGGGGAAGAGACCCAGTACTTC. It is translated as CASSYRGEETQYF.

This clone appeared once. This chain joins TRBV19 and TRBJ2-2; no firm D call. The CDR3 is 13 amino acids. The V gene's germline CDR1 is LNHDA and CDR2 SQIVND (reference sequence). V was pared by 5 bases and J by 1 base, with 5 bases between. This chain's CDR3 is CASSAGNTGELFF. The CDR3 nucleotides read TGTGCCAGTAGTGCAGGGAACACCGGGGAGCTGTTTTTT.

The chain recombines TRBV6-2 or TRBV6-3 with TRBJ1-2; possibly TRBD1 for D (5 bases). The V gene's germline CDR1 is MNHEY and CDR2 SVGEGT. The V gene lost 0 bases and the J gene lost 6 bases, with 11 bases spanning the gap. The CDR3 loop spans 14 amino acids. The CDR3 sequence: CASSYSGAAHGYTF. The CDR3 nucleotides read TGTGCCAGCAGTTACTCTGGGGCCGCCCATGGCTACACCTTC.

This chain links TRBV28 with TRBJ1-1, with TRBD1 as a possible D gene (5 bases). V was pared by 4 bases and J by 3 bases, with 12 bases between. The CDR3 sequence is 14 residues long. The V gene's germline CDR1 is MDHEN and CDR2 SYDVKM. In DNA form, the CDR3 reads TGTGCCAGCAGTTCTGGGGCAAAGGACACTGAAGCTTTCTTT. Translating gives CASSSGAKDTEAFF.

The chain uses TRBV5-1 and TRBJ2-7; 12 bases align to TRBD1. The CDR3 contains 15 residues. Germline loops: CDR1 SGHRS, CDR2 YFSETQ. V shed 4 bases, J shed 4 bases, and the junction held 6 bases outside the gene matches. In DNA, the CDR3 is TGCGCCAGCAGCACCCGGGACAGGGGGCTATACGAGCAGTACTTC. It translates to CASSTRDRGLYEQYF.

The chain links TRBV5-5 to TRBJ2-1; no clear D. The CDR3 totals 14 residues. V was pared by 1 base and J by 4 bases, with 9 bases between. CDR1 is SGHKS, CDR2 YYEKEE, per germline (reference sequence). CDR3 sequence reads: CASSLTIIYNEQFF. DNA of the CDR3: TGTGCCAGCAGCTTGACTATAATTTACAATGAGCAGTTCTTC.

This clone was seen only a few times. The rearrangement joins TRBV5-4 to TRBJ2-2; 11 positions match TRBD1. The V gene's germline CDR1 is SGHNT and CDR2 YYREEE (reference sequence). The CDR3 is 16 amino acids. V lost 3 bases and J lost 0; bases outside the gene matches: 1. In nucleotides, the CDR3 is TGTGCCAGCAGCTGGGGACAGGGGGCGAACACCGGGGAGCTGTTTTTT. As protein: CASSWGQGANTGELFF.

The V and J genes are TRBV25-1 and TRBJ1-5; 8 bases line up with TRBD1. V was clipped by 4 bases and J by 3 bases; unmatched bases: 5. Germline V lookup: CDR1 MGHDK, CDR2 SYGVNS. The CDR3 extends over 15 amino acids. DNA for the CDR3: TGTGCCAGCAGTGCCGGACAGGGAAACAATCAGCCCCAGCATTTT. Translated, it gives CASSAGQGNNQPQHF. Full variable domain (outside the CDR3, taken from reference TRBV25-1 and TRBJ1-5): EADIYQTPRYLVIGTGKKITLECSQTMGHDKMYWYQQDPGMELHLIHYSYGVNSTEKGDLSSESTVSRIRTEHFPLTLESARPSHTSQYLCASSAGQGNNQPQHFGDGTRLSIL.

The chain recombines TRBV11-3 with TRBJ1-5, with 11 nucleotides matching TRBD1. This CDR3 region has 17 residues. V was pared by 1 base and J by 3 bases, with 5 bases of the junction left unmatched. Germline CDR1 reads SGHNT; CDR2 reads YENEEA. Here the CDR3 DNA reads TGTGCCAGCAGCTTAGCCGGGACAGGGGGAAACAATCAGCCCCAGCATTTT. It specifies CASSLAGTGGNNQPQHF.

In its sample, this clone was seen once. The CDR3, as DNA: TGTGCCAGCAGCGCACAATCACCCCTCCACTTT. It translates to CASSAQSPLHF. The chain recombines TRBV12-3 or TRBV12-4 with TRBJ1-6; D uncertain. V was clipped by 6 bases and J by 10 bases, with 7 bases between them. The CDR3 sequence is 11 residues long.

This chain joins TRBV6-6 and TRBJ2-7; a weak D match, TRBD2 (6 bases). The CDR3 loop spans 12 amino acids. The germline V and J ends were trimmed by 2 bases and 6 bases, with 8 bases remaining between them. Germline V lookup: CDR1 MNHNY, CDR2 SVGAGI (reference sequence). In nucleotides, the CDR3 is TGTGCCAGCAGTTACGCGGAGGGCGAGCAGTACTTC. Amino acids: CASSYAEGEQYF.

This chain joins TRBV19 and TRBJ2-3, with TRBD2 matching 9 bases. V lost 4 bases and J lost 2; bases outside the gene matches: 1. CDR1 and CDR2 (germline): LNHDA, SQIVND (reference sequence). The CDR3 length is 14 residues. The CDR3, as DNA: TGTGCCAGTAGTAAGCGGGGGGTCACAGATACGCAGTATTTT. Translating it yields CASSKRGVTDTQYF.

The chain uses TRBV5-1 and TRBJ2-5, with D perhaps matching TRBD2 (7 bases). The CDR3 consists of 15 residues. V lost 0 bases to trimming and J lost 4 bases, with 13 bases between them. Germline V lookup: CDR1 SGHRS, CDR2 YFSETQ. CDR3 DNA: TGCGCCAGCAGCTTGGTGGGGGGGCCGGGAGAGACCCAGTACTTC. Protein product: CASSLVGGPGETQYF.